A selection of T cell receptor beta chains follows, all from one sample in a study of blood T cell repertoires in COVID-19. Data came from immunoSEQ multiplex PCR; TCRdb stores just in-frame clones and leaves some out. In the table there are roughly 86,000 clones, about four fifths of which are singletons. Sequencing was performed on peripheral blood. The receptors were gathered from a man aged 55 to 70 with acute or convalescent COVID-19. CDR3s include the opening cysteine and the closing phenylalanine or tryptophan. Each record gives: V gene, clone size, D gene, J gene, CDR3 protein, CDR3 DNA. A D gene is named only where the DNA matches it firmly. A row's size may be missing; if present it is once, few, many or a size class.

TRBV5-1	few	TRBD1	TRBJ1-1	CASSWGTGAGTEAFF	TGCGCCAGCAGCTGGGGGACAGGGGCGGGAACTGAAGCTTTCTTT
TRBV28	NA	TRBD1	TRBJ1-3	CASSPDRGSGNTIYF	TGTGCCAGCAGTCCCGACAGGGGCTCTGGAAACACCATATATTTT
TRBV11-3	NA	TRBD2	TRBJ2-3	CASSEGTSGGARDTQYF	TGTGCCAGCAGCGAAGGGACTAGCGGGGGGGCCCGGGATACGCAGTATTTT
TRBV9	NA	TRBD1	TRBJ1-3	CASSAPGQGTPGNTIYF	TGTGCCAGCAGCGCCCCAGGACAGGGGACCCCTGGAAACACCATATATTTT
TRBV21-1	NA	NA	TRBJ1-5	CASSPRSPDRAQPQHF	TGTGCCAGCAGCCCCCGATCCCCCGACAGGGCGCAGCCCCAGCATTTT
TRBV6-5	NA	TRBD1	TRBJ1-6	CASSYGQGEYNSPLHF	TGTGCCAGCAGTTACGGACAGGGGGAGTATAATTCACCCCTCCACTTT
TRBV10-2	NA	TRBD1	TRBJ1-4	CASSLGQAPTNEKLFF	TGCGCCAGCAGCCTCGGACAGGCCCCAACTAATGAAAAACTGTTTTTT
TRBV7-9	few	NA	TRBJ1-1	CASSVGVGPEAFF	TGTGCCAGCAGCGTAGGGGTGGGCCCTGAAGCTTTCTTT
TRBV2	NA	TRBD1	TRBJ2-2	CASSEDRGRTGELFF	TGTGCCAGCAGTGAAGACAGGGGGCGCACCGGGGAGCTGTTTTTT
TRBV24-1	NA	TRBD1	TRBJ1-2	CATSDFGQGIDGYTF	TGTGCCACCAGTGATTTCGGACAGGGTATAGATGGCTACACCTTC
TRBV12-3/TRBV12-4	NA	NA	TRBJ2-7	CASSPETGTRQYF	TGTGCCAGCAGTCCGGAGACAGGTACGAGGCAGTACTTC
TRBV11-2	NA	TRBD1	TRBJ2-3	CASSLDLGQGITDTQYF	TGTGCCAGCAGCTTAGATCTCGGACAGGGAATCACAGATACGCAGTATTTT
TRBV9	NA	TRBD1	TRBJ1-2	CASSVGGQGANGYTF	TGTGCCAGCAGCGTAGGGGGACAGGGGGCGAATGGCTACACCTTC
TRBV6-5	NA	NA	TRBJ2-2	CASSYFQGPTGELFF	TGTGCCAGCAGTTACTTCCAGGGCCCCACCGGGGAGCTGTTTTTT
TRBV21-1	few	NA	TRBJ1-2	CASLSGGQRFHGYTF	TGTGCCAGCCTTTCCGGGGGACAGCGATTTCATGGCTACACCTTC
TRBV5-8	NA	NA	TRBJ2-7	CASSLAGEPSYEQYF	TGTGCCAGCAGCTTGGCGGGGGAGCCTTCCTACGAGCAGTACTTC
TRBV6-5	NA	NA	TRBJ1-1	CASSRRWANTEAFF	TGTGCCAGCAGCCGACGTTGGGCGAACACTGAAGCTTTCTTT
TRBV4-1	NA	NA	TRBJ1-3	CASSQETAGNTIYF	TGCGCCAGCAGCCAAGAGACAGCTGGAAACACCATATATTTT
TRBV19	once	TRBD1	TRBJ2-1	CASRAEQGVLNEQFF	TGTGCCAGTAGAGCCGAGCAGGGGGTATTGAATGAGCAGTTCTTC
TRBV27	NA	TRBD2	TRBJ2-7	CASSLSSGGVWYEQYF	TGTGCCAGCAGTTTATCTAGCGGGGGGGTATGGTACGAGCAGTACTTC
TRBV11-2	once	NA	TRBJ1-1	CASSSSGQGWTEAFF	TGTGCCAGCAGCTCAAGCGGGCAGGGCTGGACTGAAGCTTTCTTT
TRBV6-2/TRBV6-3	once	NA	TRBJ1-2	CASSYGGIGYTF	TGTGCCAGCAGTTACGGCGGGATAGGCTACACCTTC
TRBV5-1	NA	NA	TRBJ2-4	CASSLQGNIQYF	TGCGCCAGCAGCTTGCAGGGAAACATTCAGTACTTC
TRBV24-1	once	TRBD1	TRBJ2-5	CATSDPDRGQETQYF	TGTGCCACCAGTGACCCGGACAGGGGGCAAGAGACCCAGTACTTC
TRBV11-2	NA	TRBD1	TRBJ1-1	CASSHPGQRMNTEAFF	TGTGCCAGCAGCCACCCGGGACAGAGAATGAACACTGAAGCTTTCTTT
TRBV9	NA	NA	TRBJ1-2	CASSVLEQEGREGYTF	TGTGCCAGCAGCGTACTAGAACAGGAGGGGCGGGAGGGCTACACCTTC
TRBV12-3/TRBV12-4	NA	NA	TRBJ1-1	CASSLARTEAFF	TGTGCCAGCAGTTTAGCGCGGACTGAAGCTTTCTTT
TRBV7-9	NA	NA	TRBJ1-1	CASSLWGAEAFF	TGTGCCAGCAGCTTATGGGGGGCTGAAGCTTTCTTT
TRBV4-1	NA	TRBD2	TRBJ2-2	CASSPWGRATGELFF	TGCGCCAGCAGCCCTTGGGGGAGGGCCACCGGGGAGCTGTTTTTT
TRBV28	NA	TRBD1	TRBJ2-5	CASSPSGQGSETQYF	TGTGCCAGCAGTCCGTCGGGACAGGGATCAGAGACCCAGTACTTC
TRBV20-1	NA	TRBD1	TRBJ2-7	CSASFRTGEVGSYEQYF	TGCAGTGCTAGTTTTCGGACAGGGGAGGTTGGATCCTACGAGCAGTACTTC
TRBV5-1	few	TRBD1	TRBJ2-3	CASSIGTGLYTDTQYF	TGCGCCAGCAGCATAGGGACAGGGCTATACACAGATACGCAGTATTTT
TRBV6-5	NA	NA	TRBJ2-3	CASSSHTDTQYF	TGTGCCAGCAGTTCCCACACAGATACGCAGTATTTT
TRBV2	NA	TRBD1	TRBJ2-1	CASRRDRGHEQFF	TGTGCCAGCAGGAGGGACAGGGGCCATGAGCAGTTCTTC
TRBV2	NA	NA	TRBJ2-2	CASSETDGTGELFF	TGTGCCAGCAGTGAGACAGATGGCACCGGGGAGCTGTTTTTT
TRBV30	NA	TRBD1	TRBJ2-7	CASSPGQVTEQYF	TGTGCCTCCAGCCCGGGACAGGTCACCGAGCAGTACTTC
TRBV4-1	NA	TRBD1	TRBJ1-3	CASSQDRGEGNTIYF	TGCGCCAGCAGCCAAGACAGGGGGGAAGGAAACACCATATATTTT
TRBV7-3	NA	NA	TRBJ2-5	CASSLRAGAQETQYF	TGTGCCAGCAGCTTAAGGGCGGGCGCCCAAGAGACCCAGTACTTC
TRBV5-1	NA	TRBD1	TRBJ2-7	CASSVRDSSYEQYF	TGCGCCAGCAGCGTCCGGGACAGCTCCTACGAGCAGTACTTC
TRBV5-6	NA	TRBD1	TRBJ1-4	CASSTGEGGEKLFF	TGTGCCAGCAGTACAGGGGAAGGAGGAGAAAAACTGTTTTTT
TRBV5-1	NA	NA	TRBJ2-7	CASSLGVTRDSYEQYF	TGCGCCAGCAGCTTGGGCGTGACTCGAGACTCCTACGAGCAGTACTTC
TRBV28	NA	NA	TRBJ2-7	CASSLTEATSYEQYF	TGTGCCAGCAGTTTGACGGAGGCGACCTCCTACGAGCAGTACTTC
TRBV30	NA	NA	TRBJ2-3	CAWDRTSMSTDTQYF	TGTGCCTGGGACAGGACTTCGATGAGTACAGATACGCAGTATTTT
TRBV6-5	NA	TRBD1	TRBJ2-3	CASSQGADTQYF	TGTGCCAGCAGCCAGGGGGCCGATACGCAGTATTTT
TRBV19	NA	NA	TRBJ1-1	CASSIARHTEAFF	TGTGCCAGTAGTATTGCCAGGCACACTGAAGCTTTCTTT
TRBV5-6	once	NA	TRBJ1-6	CASSLAGQNNSPLHF	TGTGCCAGCAGCTTGGCGGGACAAAATAATTCACCCCTCCACTTT
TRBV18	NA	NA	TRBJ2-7	CASSREQVIGPYEQYF	TGTGCCAGCTCACGGGAACAGGTGATAGGGCCCTACGAGCAGTACTTC
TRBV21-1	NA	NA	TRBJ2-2	CASSNEGADSTGELFF	TGTGCCAGCAGCAATGAAGGAGCTGATTCCACCGGGGAGCTGTTTTTT
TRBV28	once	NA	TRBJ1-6	CASSSRVNSPLHF	TGTGCCAGCAGTTCACGGGTCAATTCACCCCTCCACTTT
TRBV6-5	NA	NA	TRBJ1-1	CASSYFRGDAEAFF	TGTGCCAGCAGTTACTTTCGGGGTGACGCTGAAGCTTTCTTT
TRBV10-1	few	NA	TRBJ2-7	CASSGGTSYEQYF	TGCGCCAGCAGTGGTGGCACCTCCTACGAGCAGTACTTC
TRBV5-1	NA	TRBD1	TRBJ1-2	CASSPSTGGEYGYTF	TGCGCCAGCAGCCCCTCTACAGGGGGAGAATATGGCTACACCTTC
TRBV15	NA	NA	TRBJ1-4	CATSRDLGLNEKLFF	TGTGCCACCAGCAGAGACTTGGGCCTTAATGAAAAACTGTTTTTT
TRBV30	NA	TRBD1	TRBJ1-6	CAWGQGLPYNSPLHF	TGTGCCTGGGGACAGGGATTACCCTATAATTCACCCCTCCACTTT
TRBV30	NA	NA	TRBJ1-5	CAWSAGDNQPQHF	TGTGCCTGGAGTGCGGGGGACAATCAGCCCCAGCATTTT
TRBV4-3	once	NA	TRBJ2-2	CASSQGSFRELFF	TGCGCCAGCAGCCAAGGTTCGTTCCGGGAGCTGTTTTTT
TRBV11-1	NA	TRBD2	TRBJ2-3	CASSLEERGSTDTQYF	TGTGCCAGCAGCTTAGAGGAGCGGGGGAGCACAGATACGCAGTATTTT